This paragraph reports one T cell receptor (beta chain). The CDR3 extends over 12 amino acids. Trimming took 0 bases from V and 7 from J, leaving 6 bases between them. The sample originates from a study of T cell responses to AZD1222 COVID-19 vaccine. This table comes from immunoSEQ multiplex PCR, and its TCRdb copy is limited to in-frame clones, with some not included. Here the sample spans 100,000 to 150,000 clones, over 90% being singletons. V and J are TRBV12-3 or TRBV12-4 and TRBJ1-2; D remains unclear. The sequence came from an adult in good health. The sample here was peripheral blood, taken on day 0 of AZD1222 vaccination. The CDR3 loop reads CASSLALGGYTF. The CDR3 coding sequence is TGTGCCAGCAGTTTAGCACTGGGTGGCTACACCTTC.